This T cell receptor beta chain was recovered during a study of regulatory T cells in long-lasting Graves disease. Time point here: newly diagnosed GD, antithyroid drugs for less than 3 months. From RNA extracted from PBMCs, the TCR library was made. Assembly of TCR beta libraries relied on iRepertoire HTBI primers together with Arm-PCR of CDR3 regions. TCRdb reprocessed the multiplex PCR reads with MiXCR, giving one entry per CDR3 protein. This sample has 250,000 or so distinct CDR3 sequences, with 20% found just once. The CDR3 is 16 amino acids. V was shortened by 1 base and J by 0 bases, with 13 bases between the two germline ends. The germline CDR1 and CDR2 sequences are MGHRA and YSYEKL. This clonotype was seen repeatedly, ten times or more.

The specimen was peripheral blood mononuclear cells (PBMCs), collected at new diagnosis, from a patient treated with antithyroid drugs. This sequence originates from a female donor with Graves disease. This chain uses TRBV4-1 with TRBJ2-7; D possibly corresponds to TRBD1 (6 bases). The CDR3 DNA follows: TGCGCCAGCAGCCAAGGGCCAGGGGCTGCCTCCTACGAGCAGTACTTC. This translates into CASSQGPGAASYEQYF.